The clone carrying this TCR beta chain was detected a few times. As yet, its antigen is unknown. There are 16 residues in the CDR3. V was pared by 3 bases and J by 3 bases, with 18 bases between. The germline V gene encodes CDR1 SGDLS and CDR2 YYNGEE. The source of the sample is a study of human T cells and chemical hapten exposure. Study summary: Scalp application of diphenylcyclopropenone was performed weekly in patients across the entire roughly 23-week study.

Study results and caveats: The donors suffered from alopecia, so their immune response may not match that of healthy people.

Time point reported: patch test 1, 2 weeks after DPC sensitization. Treatment here: therapeutic diphenylcyclopropenone sensitization with weekly scalp DPC. Unique molecular identifiers were attached to individual cDNA molecules during library preparation. Using its own MiXCR run on the RACE reads, TCRdb lists one record per CDR3 protein. The sample includes about 120,000 distinct CDR3 sequences, around 13% of them seen just once. The sequenced sample was whole blood, obtained in connection with sensitization to the hapten diphenylcyclopropenone (DPC). The chain combines TRBV9 with TRBJ1-2; D gene uncertain. The TCR sequence derives from a young man with alopecia areata. Some clones in this sample may be carry-over from other donors' samples. The CDR3 sequence: CASSGRGMEGDYGYTF. The CDR3 DNA reads as TGTGCCAGCAGCGGACGAGGGATGGAGGGAGACTATGGCTACACCTTC. Looking up the rest from reference TRBV9 and TRBJ1-2 gives the full variable domain: DSGVTQTPKHLITATGQRVTLRCSPRSGDLSVYWYQQSLDQGLQFLIQYYNGEERAKGNILERFSAQQFPDLHSELNLSSLELGDSALYFCASSGRGMEGDYGYTFGSGTRLTVV.